This T cell receptor (beta chain) was documented in a study of early T cells in non-severe SARS-CoV-2 infection. Study-wide results and caveats: VDJdb-based annotation leaned toward anti-spike CD8 responses and missed private and CD4 specificities.

The V end was cut by 2 bases, the J end by 3 bases, with 0 bases between. CDR1 ENHRY and CDR2 SYGVKD come from the germline V gene. The CDR3 totals 11 residues. Regarding this clonotype: Its specificity is not known.

Unique molecular identifiers tagged individual cDNA molecules. From the 5' RACE reads, TCRdb called clonotypes with MiXCR, one entry per CDR3 protein. This sample has roughly 88,000 distinct CDR3 sequences; around 15% occur once, and the top ten carry under 8%. The specimen was whole blood. The chain is built from TRBV10-3 and TRBJ2-3; D remains ambiguous. This clonotype was obtained from an adult who was a healthcare worker with PCR-confirmed SARS-CoV-2 infection or an uninfected control (not recorded which). The CDR3 DNA follows: TGTGCCATCAGTGAGACAGATACGCAGTATTTT. This encodes CAISETDTQYF.